The clone carrying this T cell receptor (beta chain) was counted a few times. Its antigen is unidentified. TCRdb reanalysed the RT-PCR reads using MiXCR and keeps one entry per CDR3 protein. This table has over 400,000 distinct CDR3 sequences, approximately 11% appearing once. The data were obtained in a study of response to subunit inactivated influenza vaccine. Study observations and caveats: Few additional T cells are recruited per seasonal influenza vaccination, authors suggested.

The CDR3 has 16 residues. Germline V gene data show CDR1 as DFQATT and CDR2 as SNEGSKA (reference sequence). The ends were cut back, 5 bases at V and 0 bases at J, with 17 bases in the middle. The sequence came from a man aged 45-60 years who received an inactivated influenza vaccine. Source: PBMCs from blood, taken 45 days after vaccination. J is TRBJ2-1 and V is TRBV20-1; D gene uncertain. CDR3 sequence (DNA): TGCAGTGCTTCGACATGGGCCTCCAGCTCCTACAATGAGCAGTTCTTC. It is translated as CSASTWASSSYNEQFF.